A single sample is the source of the 23 T cell receptor beta chains below, sequenced in a study of OX40 agonist ivuxolimab in advanced cancers. The repertoire was sequenced with immunoSEQ multiplex PCR; TCRdb's copy has only in-frame clones and lacks some. The sample holds around 66,000 clones; 91% are singletons and the top ten take around 20%. Sequencing was performed on CD4+ or CD8+ T cells sorted from blood, taken in a trial of the OX40 agonist ivuxolimab. Receptors originate from an adult with an advanced solid tumor such as melanoma, head and neck, liver or kidney cancer.

This rearrangement joins TRBV4-1 to TRBJ2-1; 8 nucleotides agree with TRBD2. CDR3 length equals 15 residues. Trimming removed 1 base from V and 5 bases from J; junction bases left unmatched: 4. Germline CDR1 MGHRA, CDR2 YSYEKL. CDR3 in amino acids: CASSQGRGGDNEQFF. CDR3 coding DNA: TGCGCCAGCAGCCAAGGCCGGGGGGGCGACAATGAGCAGTTCTTC.

This chain connects TRBV6-1 to TRBJ2-1, with 8 bases lining up with TRBD2. The CDR3 length is 11 residues. Germline assignment: CDR1 MNHNS and CDR2 SASEGT. The V gene end was trimmed by 6 bases and the J gene end by 9 bases; junction bases not matched to a gene: 1. The CDR3 region has the DNA TGTGCCAGCAGCCGGGGGGGTGAGCAGTTCTTC. Amino acids: CASSRGGEQFF.

This chain joins TRBV11-2 and TRBJ1-2; D is unresolved. Trimming left V 5 bases short and J 3 bases short, with 7 bases between. CDR1 is SGHAT, CDR2 FQNNGV, per germline. The CDR3 is made up of 12 amino acids. As DNA, the CDR3 is TGTGCCAGCAGCCCCACGGACTATGGCTACACCTTC. The encoded protein is CASSPTDYGYTF. The whole variable domain, filled in from reference TRBV11-2 and TRBJ1-2, reads EAGVAQSPRYKIIEKRQSVAFWCNPISGHATLYWYQQILGQGPKLLIQFQNNGVVDDSQLPKDRFSAERLKGVDSTLKIQPAKLEDSAVYLCASSPTDYGYTFGSGTRLTVV.

The J gene is TRBJ1-5, the V gene TRBV14; 7 bases agree with TRBD1. V was clipped by 3 bases and J by 5 bases; unmatched bases: 1. CDR1 and CDR2 (germline): SGHDN, FVKESK. CDR3 length: 13 residues. CDR3 sequence (DNA): TGTGCCAGCAGCCACAGGGGGGATCAGCCCCAGCATTTT. It is translated as CASSHRGDQPQHF.

The chain employs TRBV2 and TRBJ2-2; TRBD2 aligns across 10 bases. CDR1 is SNHLY, CDR2 FYNNEI, per germline. The CDR3 has 16 residues. V was pared by 5 bases and J by 4 bases, with 7 bases of the junction left unmatched. The CDR3 here is CASSTLAGDITGELFF. CDR3 bases: TGTGCCAGCAGTACCCTAGCGGGGGATATCACCGGGGAGCTGTTTTTT.

This rearrangement joins TRBV9 to TRBJ1-1, with D hard to call. The germline V and J ends were trimmed by 0 bases and 1 base, with 10 bases remaining between them. The germline gives CDR1 SGDLS, CDR2 YYNGEE. CDR3 size: 15 residues. This chain's CDR3 is CASSVEGGWNTEAFF. As DNA, the CDR3 is TGTGCCAGCAGCGTAGAGGGAGGGTGGAACACTGAAGCTTTCTTT.

This chain joins TRBV5-1 and TRBJ2-5, with 9 bases matching TRBD1. The germline V gene has CDR1 SGHRS and CDR2 YFSETQ. The J segment lost 4 bases and the V segment lost 0 bases, leaving 7 bases of the junction unmatched. The CDR3 runs 16 residues. The DNA for the CDR3 is TGCGCCAGCAGCTTGGAGGGACAGGGATCCCGAGAGACCCAGTACTTC. It is translated as CASSLEGQGSRETQYF.

The chain joins TRBV27 to TRBJ2-7; either TRBD1 or TRBD2 may supply D (7 bases each). Germline CDR1 reads MNHEY; CDR2 reads SMNVEV (reference sequence). The CDR3 covers 15 residues. Trimming stripped 5 bases from V and 3 bases from J, with 17 bases between. Here the CDR3 DNA reads TGTGCCAGCAGTCCTTGGGAGGGGGCTGACTACGAGCAGTACTTC. Encoded protein: CASSPWEGADYEQYF.

This sequence joins TRBV27 and TRBJ1-1; no reliable D call. V lost 3 bases, J lost 4 bases, and 6 bases lay in between. This CDR3 contains 12 residues. Per germline, CDR1 MNHEY and CDR2 SMNVEV (reference sequence). The CDR3 protein is CASSFSGTEAFF. In DNA, the CDR3 is TGTGCCAGCAGTTTCTCGGGCACTGAAGCTTTCTTT.

This clone appeared once. The J gene is TRBJ1-5, the V gene TRBV10-2, with D maybe TRBD1 (6 bases). Trimming removed 3 bases from V and 4 bases from J, with 10 bases in between. Germline V gives CDR1 WSHSY, CDR2 SAAADI. CDR3 size: 14 residues. CDR3 amino acids: CASSEGTLNQPQHF. DNA of the CDR3: TGCGCCAGCAGTGAAGGGACATTGAATCAGCCCCAGCATTTT.

This rearrangement joins TRBV2 to TRBJ2-2; the D gene is possibly TRBD2 (5 bases). There are 16 residues in the CDR3. Trimming shortened V by 6 bases and J by 0 bases, and 14 bases separated the two germline ends. Germline V lookup: CDR1 SNHLY, CDR2 FYNNEI. CDR3 amino acids: CASSGVDGSNTGELFF. The CDR3 DNA sequence: TGTGCCAGCAGCGGGGTGGACGGATCGAACACCGGGGAGCTGTTTTTT.

The chain recombines TRBV12-5 with TRBJ1-2; 7 bases are shared with TRBD1. The CDR3 covers 15 residues. The germline CDR1 and CDR2 sequences are LGHNT and FRNRAP. With V trimmed by 2 bases and J by 6 bases, 9 bases remained unmatched. CDR3 sequence reads: CASGLSTGAGHGYTF. The CDR3 DNA follows: TGTGCTAGTGGTTTGTCAACAGGGGCAGGGCATGGCTACACCTTC.

The chain carries TRBV4-2 and TRBJ1-3; no definite D call. Trimming removed 0 bases from V and 0 bases from J, with 9 bases in between. Per the germline V gene, CDR1 is LGHNA and CDR2 is YNFKEQ. CDR3 size: 16 residues. The CDR3 DNA reads TGTGCCAGCAGCCAAGATAGTCCCAGCTCTGGAAACACCATATATTTT. Its protein is CASSQDSPSSGNTIYF.

This sequence joins TRBV7-9 and TRBJ1-2, with D hard to call. In germline, CDR1 is SEHNR, CDR2 FQNEAQ (reference sequence). Trimming took 5 bases from V and 0 from J, leaving 16 bases between them. The length of the CDR3 is 16 residues. The CDR3: CASSPRSPTANYGYTF. Written as DNA, the CDR3 is TGTGCCAGCAGCCCCCGTTCCCCGACCGCTAACTATGGCTACACCTTC.

As DNA, the CDR3 is TGCGCCAGCAGCCCGACTAGCGGGGGGACGGAGCAGTTCTTC. This codes for CASSPTSGGTEQFF. The rearrangement uses TRBV4-1 and TRBJ2-1; 13 bases align to TRBD2. Trimming cost V 4 bases and J 10 bases; bases outside gene matches: 4. Germline V gives CDR1 MGHRA, CDR2 YSYEKL. CDR3 length: 14 amino acids.

The chain joins TRBV11-2 to TRBJ2-1; maybe TRBD2 (6 bases). Trimming pared 6 bases from V and 0 bases from J, leaving 12 bases between. CDR1 is SGHAT, CDR2 FQNNGV, per germline. The CDR3 sequence is 15 residues long. CDR3 sequence: CASSSGGSSYNEQFF. The CDR3, as DNA: TGTGCCAGCAGTTCTGGGGGGAGCTCCTACAATGAGCAGTTCTTC.

The rearrangement joins TRBV29-1 to TRBJ2-3, with D tentatively TRBD2 (6 bases). Germline V gene data show CDR1 as SQVTM and CDR2 as ANQGSEA. The CDR3 has 13 amino acids. V was shortened by 8 bases and J by 2 bases, with 14 bases between the two germline ends. Here the CDR3 DNA reads TGCAGCCCGAAGGGACTGAACACAGATACGCAGTATTTT. Its protein product is CSPKGLNTDTQYF.

CDR3 loop: CASSFISDTQYF. In DNA form, the CDR3 reads TGTGCCAGCAGTTTTATTTCAGATACGCAGTATTTT. The chain recombines TRBV27 with TRBJ2-3; D gene unclear. The CDR3 is 12 residues long. Per the germline V gene, CDR1 is MNHEY and CDR2 is SMNVEV (reference sequence). Trimming removed 3 bases from V and 4 bases from J, with 5 bases in between.

The chain uses TRBV4-2 and TRBJ1-4, with 7 bases fitting TRBD1. The germline CDR1 and CDR2 sequences are LGHNA and YNFKEQ. The V gene end was trimmed by 6 bases and the J gene end by 5 bases; junction bases not matched to a gene: 3. The CDR3 sequence is 13 residues long. In nucleotides, the CDR3 is TGTGCCAGCAGTTCGACAGGGAATGAAAAACTGTTTTTT. This codes for CASSSTGNEKLFF.

This clone is termed medium-sized. The chain couples TRBV19 to TRBJ2-7; TRBD2 aligns across 7 bases. With 3 bases clipped from V and 4 bases from J, the junction kept 0 bases outside the gene matches. Germline values: CDR1 LNHDA, CDR2 SQIVND (reference sequence). The length of the CDR3 is 12 residues. The CDR3 is CASSMGGYEQYF. The DNA of the CDR3 is TGTGCCAGTAGTATGGGGGGGTACGAGCAGTACTTC. The full variable domain, completed using reference TRBV19 and TRBJ2-7, is DGGITQSPKYLFRKEGQNVTLSCEQNLNHDAMYWYRQDPGQGLRLIYYSQIVNDFQKGDIAEGYSVSREKKESFPLTVTSAQKNPTAFYLCASSMGGYEQYFGPGTRLTVT.

The V gene is TRBV6-1, the J gene TRBJ2-7; D remains ambiguous. This CDR3 is built from 12 residues. The germline V gene encodes CDR1 MNHNS and CDR2 SASEGT. Trimming pared 5 bases from V and 2 bases from J, leaving 7 bases between. The CDR3: CASSLGAYEQYF. CDR3 nucleotide sequence: TGTGCCAGCAGTCTGGGTGCCTACGAGCAGTACTTC.

The V call is TRBV6-1, the J call TRBJ1-1; unclear D gene. CDR1 is MNHNS, CDR2 SASEGT, per germline. Trimming took 1 base from V and 7 from J, leaving 10 bases between them. This CDR3 region has 13 residues. CDR3 loop: CASSEEARSEAFF. CDR3 nucleotides: TGTGCCAGCAGTGAAGAGGCACGTAGTGAAGCTTTCTTT.

The rearrangement uses TRBV5-5 and TRBJ2-7; weak D call: TRBD2 (6 bases). Germline CDR1 and CDR2: SGHKS and YYEKEE (reference sequence). The V end was cut by 3 bases, the J end by 2 bases, with 9 bases between. The CDR3 has 13 residues. CDR3 nucleotide sequence: TGTGCCAGCAGCTCCTCGGGGGCCTACGAGCAGTACTTC. The encoded protein is CASSSSGAYEQYF.